A single sample is the source of the 21 T cell receptor beta chains below, sequenced in a study of cytomegalovirus exposure and HLA in healthy donors. The PCR employed 60 Vbeta primers together with 13 Jbeta primers. Produced via immunoSEQ multiplex PCR; TCRdb's table is partial and in-frame only. The sample has around 110,000 clones, roughly 73% seen once. Specimen: PBMCs. The receptors here all came from a man in his forties or fifties in good health and CMV-seronegative.

The chain recombines TRBV6-1 with TRBJ2-6, with 11 bases lining up with TRBD2. V lost 2 bases and J lost 4; bases outside the gene matches: 4. Germline CDR1 is MNHNS and CDR2 is SASEGT. There are 17 residues in the CDR3. The CDR3: CASSERLAGLGANVLTF. CDR3 nucleotide sequence: TGTGCCAGCAGTGAACGACTAGCGGGGCTAGGGGCCAACGTCCTGACTTTC.

The chain combines TRBV6-1 with TRBJ2-5; a weak D match, TRBD2 (6 bases). Per germline, CDR1 MNHNS and CDR2 SASEGT. Trimming removed 6 bases at V and 4 bases at J, with 15 bases between. The CDR3 runs 14 residues. CDR3 in amino acids: CASRAGRAGETQYF. The CDR3 DNA is TGTGCCAGCAGAGCGGGCCGGGCGGGAGAGACCCAGTACTTC.

The chain combines TRBV11-3 with TRBJ2-1; tentatively, D is TRBD1 (8 bases). Per the germline V gene, CDR1 is SGHNT and CDR2 is YENEEA. The CDR3 length is 17 residues. Trimming removed 2 bases from V and 5 bases from J, with 19 bases in between. The CDR3 is CASSLSRGDRSNNEQFF. The CDR3 coding sequence is TGTGCCAGCAGCTTATCTCGGGGGGACAGGAGCAACAATGAGCAGTTCTTC. The variable domain in full, with the rest retrieved from reference TRBV11-3 and TRBJ2-1, is EAGVVQSPRYKIIEKKQPVAFWCNPISGHNTLYWYLQNLGQGPELLIRYENEEAVDDSQLPKDRFSAERLKGVDSTLKIQPAELGDSAVYLCASSLSRGDRSNNEQFFGPGTRLTVL.

This rearrangement joins TRBV7-2 to TRBJ2-3; the D is unclear. Trimming stripped 3 bases from V and 7 bases from J, with 17 bases between. The CDR3 consists of 15 residues. Germline lookup yields CDR1 SGHTA and CDR2 FQGNSA. In DNA, the CDR3 is TGTGCCAGCAGCTTTGGCGGTGTCCTTTCCAATACGCAGTATTTT. Translated, it gives CASSFGGVLSNTQYF. Full variable domain (remainder filled in from reference TRBV7-2 and TRBJ2-3): GAGVSQSPSNKVTEKGKDVELRCDPISGHTALYWYRQSLGQGLEFLIYFQGNSAPDKSGLPSDRFSAERTGGSVSTLTIQRTQQEDSAVYLCASSFGGVLSNTQYFGPGTRLTVL.

The CDR3 is CASSLTGQGVLDEQFF. CDR3 bases: TGTGCCAGCAGCCTAACGGGACAGGGGGTATTGGATGAGCAGTTCTTC. The chain recombines TRBV5-6 with TRBJ2-1; the match to TRBD1 covers 11 bases. CDR3 size: 16 residues. V trimming: 4 bases; J trimming: 8 bases; junction bases outside the gene matches: 11. Germline V CDR1 and CDR2: SGHDT, YYEEEE.

The chain couples TRBV21-1 to TRBJ2-7; the tabulated D call, TRBD2, remains unverified against the DNA. TRBV21-1 is noted as a pseudogene. The CDR3 spans 15 residues. CDR3 in DNA: TGTGCCAGCAGCAAAGAAGGCGGATCCTCCTACGAGCAGTACTTC. Amino acids: CASSKEGGSSYEQYF.

The genes are TRBV6-5 and TRBJ2-7; 7 bases are a match to TRBD2. The CDR3 totals 15 residues. V was clipped by 0 bases and J by 2 bases; unmatched bases: 4. Germline lookup yields CDR1 MNHEY and CDR2 SVGAGI. CDR3 sequence (DNA): TGTGCCAGCAGTTACTCTAGCGGGTCCCCCTACGAGCAGTACTTC. It specifies CASSYSSGSPYEQYF.

J is TRBJ2-7 and V is TRBV7-2; unclear D gene. This CDR3 is built from 14 residues. V lost 0 bases to trimming and J lost 3 bases, with 9 bases between them. From germline, CDR1 is SGHTA and CDR2 FQGNSA. The chain's CDR3 is CASSLAHRDYEQYF. The CDR3 DNA is TGTGCCAGCAGCTTAGCACACAGAGACTACGAGCAGTACTTC.

CDR3 DNA: TGTGCCAGCTCACCGGAGAGGGGGAACTACGAGCAGTACTTC. Its protein is CASSPERGNYEQYF. The chain employs TRBV18 and TRBJ2-7; a possible D gene is TRBD1 (6 bases). Germline V gives CDR1 KGHSH, CDR2 LQKENI. This CDR3 region has 14 residues. Between the trimmed V and J ends, which lost 3 bases and 3 bases, there was a span of 12 bases.

The chain has TRBV6-1 and TRBJ2-2; 9 bases match TRBD1. Looked up from germline, CDR1 is MNHNS and CDR2 is SASEGT. With 5 bases clipped from V and 6 bases from J, the junction kept 4 bases outside the gene matches. The CDR3 covers 14 residues. CDR3 nucleotides: TGTGCCAGCAGTTTACAGGGGGCAGCCGGGGAGCTGTTTTTT. Translating it yields CASSLQGAAGELFF.

This sequence joins TRBV4-1 and TRBJ1-2, with 9 bases aligning to TRBD1. V lost 0 bases to trimming and J lost 7 bases; unmatched junction nucleotides: 3. The germline CDR1 and CDR2 sequences are MGHRA and YSYEKL. The CDR3 loop spans 14 amino acids. The chain's CDR3 is CASSQEGTGFGYTF. The CDR3 DNA is TGCGCCAGCAGCCAAGAAGGGACAGGGTTTGGCTACACCTTC.

The CDR3 sequence: CASSGANYGYTF. The DNA of the CDR3 is TGTGCCAGCAGCGGGGCTAACTATGGCTACACCTTC. The V call is TRBV28, the J call TRBJ1-2; D gene uncertain. The V gene's germline CDR1 is MDHEN and CDR2 SYDVKM. V lost 6 bases and J lost 0, with 5 bases in between. This CDR3 is built from 12 residues.

This clone was counted a single time. V and J are TRBV7-2 and TRBJ2-1, with 9 bases matching TRBD2. The CDR3 is made up of 14 amino acids. V was clipped by 8 bases and J by 12 bases; unmatched bases: 14. In germline, CDR1 is SGHTA, CDR2 FQGNSA. The CDR3 nucleotides read TGTGCCAGCTCCCCGGTTGGGAGCGGGGGGTCGCAGTTCTTC. This gives the protein CASSPVGSGGSQFF.

The gene calls are TRBV2 and TRBJ2-1; tentatively, D is TRBD1 (6 bases). V lost 5 bases and J 14 bases, leaving 16 bases between the germline ends. Germline V gene sequence: CDR1 SNHLY, CDR2 FYNNEI. This CDR3 has 12 amino acids. The chain's CDR3 is CASSQDRCWKFF. In nucleotides, the CDR3 is TGTGCCAGCAGTCAAGACAGGTGTTGGAAGTTCTTC.

This clone was detected a few times. V usage is TRBV14 and J usage is TRBJ2-7; TRBD2 agrees at 7 bases. Germline V CDR1 and CDR2: SGHDN, FVKESK. Unmatched junction bases numbered 14, after V lost 6 bases and J lost 0 bases. The CDR3 consists of 17 residues. The CDR3 region is CASSLSGGPSASYEQYF. CDR3 DNA: TGTGCCAGCAGTCTCTCGGGGGGTCCGTCGGCCTCCTACGAGCAGTACTTC.

The J gene is TRBJ2-1, the V gene TRBV18; 12 bases are shared with TRBD1. Germline loops: CDR1 KGHSH, CDR2 LQKENI. The V segment lost 4 bases and the J segment 6 bases; nucleotides outside the gene matches: 7. CDR3 length equals 16 residues. The CDR3 DNA reads TGTGCCAGCTCACGCGGGACAGGGGGCGCAGGCAATGAGCAGTTCTTC. Translated: CASSRGTGGAGNEQFF.

The chain joins TRBV9 to TRBJ1-5; 9 positions agree with TRBD1. Germline V gene lookup returns CDR1 SGDLS and CDR2 YYNGEE. This CDR3 comprises 15 residues. With 3 bases clipped from V and 3 bases from J, the junction kept 4 bases outside the gene matches. The chain's CDR3 is CASSDWDRDNQPQHF. The CDR3 nucleotides are TGTGCCAGCAGCGACTGGGACAGGGACAATCAGCCCCAGCATTTT.

The chain is built from TRBV6-1 and TRBJ2-1; D perhaps matches TRBD2 (6 bases). Germline V gene sequence: CDR1 MNHNS, CDR2 SASEGT. The ends were cut back, 4 bases at V and 2 bases at J, with 12 bases in the middle. The CDR3 runs 15 residues. This chain's CDR3 is CASSVGGSPYNEQFF. CDR3 sequence (DNA): TGTGCCAGCAGTGTTGGGGGGTCCCCCTACAATGAGCAGTTCTTC.

CDR3 loop: CASSAGATDTQYF. The CDR3 nucleotides are TGTGCCAGCAGCGCAGGGGCCACAGATACGCAGTATTTT. This chain connects TRBV2 to TRBJ2-3, with a possible D match to TRBD1 (6 bases). The CDR3 contains 13 residues. Looked up from germline, CDR1 is SNHLY and CDR2 is FYNNEI. The V and J ends lost 6 bases and 2 bases respectively, with 9 bases between them.

This clone turned up a few times. The chain has TRBV6-1 and TRBJ2-5, with 9 bases aligning to TRBD2. Trimming cost V 3 bases and J 2 bases; bases outside gene matches: 1. Germline V gene sequence: CDR1 MNHNS, CDR2 SASEGT. This CDR3 spans 14 amino acids. CDR3 amino acids: CASSESGRQETQYF. The DNA of the CDR3 is TGTGCCAGCAGTGAGAGCGGGAGGCAAGAGACCCAGTACTTC.

This clone was seen once. The chain combines TRBV6-1 with TRBJ1-3; D gene uncertain. Trimming took 2 bases from V and 4 from J, leaving 9 bases between them. Germline assignment: CDR1 MNHNS and CDR2 SASEGT. This CDR3 is 14 amino acids long. The CDR3 coding sequence is TGTGCCAGCAGTGAAAAGTCCGAGGGAAACACCATATATTTT. Translating it yields CASSEKSEGNTIYF.